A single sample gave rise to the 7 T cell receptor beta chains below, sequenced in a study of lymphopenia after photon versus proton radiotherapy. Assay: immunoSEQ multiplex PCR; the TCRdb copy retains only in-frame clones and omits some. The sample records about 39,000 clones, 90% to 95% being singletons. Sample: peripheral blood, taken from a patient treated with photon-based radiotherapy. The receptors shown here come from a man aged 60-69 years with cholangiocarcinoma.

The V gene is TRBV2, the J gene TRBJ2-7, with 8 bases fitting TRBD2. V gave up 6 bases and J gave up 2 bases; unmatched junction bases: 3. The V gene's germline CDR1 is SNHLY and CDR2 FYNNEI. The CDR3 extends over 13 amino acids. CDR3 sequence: CASRSGGTYEQYF. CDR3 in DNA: TGTGCCAGCAGGAGCGGGGGAACCTACGAGCAGTACTTC.

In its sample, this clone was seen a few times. The CDR3 DNA is TGTGCCAGCAGCCGACAAATGAACACTGAAGCTTTCTTT. Its protein product is CASSRQMNTEAFF. The V call is TRBV16, the J call TRBJ1-1; D gene ambiguous. The germline V gene encodes CDR1 KGHSY and CDR2 FQNENV. V was shortened by 4 bases and J by 0 bases, with 6 bases between the two germline ends. The CDR3 consists of 13 residues.

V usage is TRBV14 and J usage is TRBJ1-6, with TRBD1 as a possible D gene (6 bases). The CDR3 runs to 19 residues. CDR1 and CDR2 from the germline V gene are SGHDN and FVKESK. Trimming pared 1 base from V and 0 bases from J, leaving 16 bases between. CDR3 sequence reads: CASSQGYRDTSSYNSPLHF. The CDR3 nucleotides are TGTGCCAGCAGCCAAGGGTATCGGGACACTAGCTCCTATAATTCACCCCTCCACTTT.

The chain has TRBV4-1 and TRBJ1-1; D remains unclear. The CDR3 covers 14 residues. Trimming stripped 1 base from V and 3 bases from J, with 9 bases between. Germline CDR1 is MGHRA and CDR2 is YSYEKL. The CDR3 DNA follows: TGCGCCAGCAGCCAAGTCGTGCCCGACACTGAAGCTTTCTTT. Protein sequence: CASSQVVPDTEAFF.

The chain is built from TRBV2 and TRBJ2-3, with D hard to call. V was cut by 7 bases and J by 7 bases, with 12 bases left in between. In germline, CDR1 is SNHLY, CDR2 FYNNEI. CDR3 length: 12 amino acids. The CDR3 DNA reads TGTGCCAGCACCCAGGCTTCTTATACGCAGTATTTT. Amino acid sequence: CASTQASYTQYF.

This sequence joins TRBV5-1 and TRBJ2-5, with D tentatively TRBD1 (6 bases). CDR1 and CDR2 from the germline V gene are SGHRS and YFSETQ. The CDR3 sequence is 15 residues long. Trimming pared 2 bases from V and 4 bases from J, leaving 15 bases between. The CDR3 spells CASSLWTQGIETQYF. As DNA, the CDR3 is TGCGCCAGCAGCTTATGGACCCAGGGGATAGAGACCCAGTACTTC.

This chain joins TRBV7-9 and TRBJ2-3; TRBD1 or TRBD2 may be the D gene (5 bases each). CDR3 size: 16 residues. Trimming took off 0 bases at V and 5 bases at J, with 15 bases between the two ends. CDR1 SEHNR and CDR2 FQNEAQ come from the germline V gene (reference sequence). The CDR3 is CASSLATGTALDTQYF. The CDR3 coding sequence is TGTGCCAGCAGCTTAGCGACCGGGACGGCCTTAGATACGCAGTATTTT.